The clone carrying this T cell receptor beta chain turned up a few times. Its antigen is unknown. Through a sample-barcoded 5' primer and a J-beta primer mix, a second PCR was run for roughly 7 to 11 cycles. Via MiXCR, TCRdb re-called the 5' RACE reads, giving one row per CDR3 protein. There are approximately 800,000 distinct CDR3 sequences in the sample; roughly 25% occur only once, and under 4.5% lies in the top ten. This entry comes from a study of blood T cells in healthy people across ages. At the level of the study: Roughly one uniquely barcoded beta molecule per two T cells was captured. Points from the study as a whole: There was a strong correlation between TCR beta diversity and naive T cell percentage.

Looked up from germline, CDR1 is SQVTM and CDR2 is ANQGSEA. After removal of 6 bases from V and 5 bases from J, the junction contained 9 bases not matched to a gene. The CDR3 is made up of 13 amino acids. The sample also formed part of further work on T cells of mothers and their children. That study reports: Added by the second PCR's M1S primer were sample barcodes and 2-4 random nucleotides. Maternal samples each gave over 9 million TCR beta CDR3 reads, and child samples several million each.

What was sequenced was blood. The sequence came from a boy aged 5 to 17 in good health. V and J are TRBV29-1 and TRBJ2-5; 7 nucleotides align to TRBD2. Here the CDR3 DNA reads TGCAGCGTGCGACTAGCACTTGGGGAGACCCAGTACTTC. Translation: CSVRLALGETQYF.